This TCR beta chain was observed in a study of blood T cell repertoires in COVID-19. In the study's own analysis: Researchers report that nucleated cell counts were estimated from reference gene primer amplification. Measured with immunoSEQ multiplex PCR; TCRdb has only the in-frame clones, and not every one. V and J calls and clone size are as listed in that table; D and trimming were resolved from the DNA. Among approximately 180,000 clones listed, 88% were seen once. The CDR3 is made up of 12 amino acids. In germline, CDR1 is KGHSH, CDR2 LQKENI. V was clipped by 3 bases and J by 4 bases, with 3 bases between them.

Input material: peripheral blood. The V gene is TRBV18, the J gene TRBJ2-2; D unresolved. This receptor was obtained from a man between 40 and 49 years old with active or convalescent COVID-19. CDR3 bases: TGTGCCAGCTCACCTAGCACCGGGGAGCTGTTTTTT. This codes for CASSPSTGELFF. The variable domain in full, completed from reference TRBV18 and TRBJ2-2, reads NAGVMQNPRHLVRRRGQEARLRCSPMKGHSHVYWYRQLPEEGLKFMVYLQKENIIDESGMPKERFSAEFPKEGPSILRIQQVVRGDSAAYFCASSPSTGELFFGEGSRLTVL.